One T cell receptor (beta chain) is described in this entry. This sample is drawn from a study of blood T cell repertoires in COVID-19. Trimming shortened V by 4 bases and J by 5 bases, and 15 bases separated the two germline ends. CDR1 is MNHEY, CDR2 SVGEGT, per germline. The CDR3 consists of 14 residues. In the original analysis: Counts of nucleated cells, estimated from reference gene primer amplification, were obtained. Assay used: immunoSEQ multiplex PCR; TCRdb lists only in-frame clones, some missing. V, J and clone size reflect that table, while D and trimming were determined from the DNA. The sample carries around 150,000 clones, more than 60% recorded once.

This TCR was sampled from a woman in her fifties or sixties with active or convalescent COVID-19. Sequenced sample: peripheral blood. The chain uses TRBV6-2 or TRBV6-3 and TRBJ2-7; no reliable D call. The CDR3 coding sequence is TGTGCCAGCAGTTTCACCGGTAATATCGACGAGCAGTACTTC. It codes for CASSFTGNIDEQYF.